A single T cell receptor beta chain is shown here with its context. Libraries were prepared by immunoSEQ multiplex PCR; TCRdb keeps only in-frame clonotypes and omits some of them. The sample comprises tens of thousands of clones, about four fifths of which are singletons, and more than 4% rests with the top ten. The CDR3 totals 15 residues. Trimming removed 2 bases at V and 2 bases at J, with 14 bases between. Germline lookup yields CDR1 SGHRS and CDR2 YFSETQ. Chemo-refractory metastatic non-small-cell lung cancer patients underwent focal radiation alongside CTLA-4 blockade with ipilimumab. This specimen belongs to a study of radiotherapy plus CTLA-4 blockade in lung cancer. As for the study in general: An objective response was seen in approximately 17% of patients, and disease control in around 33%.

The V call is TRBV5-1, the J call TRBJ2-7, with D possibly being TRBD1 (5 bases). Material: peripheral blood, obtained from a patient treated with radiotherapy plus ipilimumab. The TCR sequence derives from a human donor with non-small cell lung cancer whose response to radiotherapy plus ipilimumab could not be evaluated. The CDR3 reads CASSLGQGRAYEQYF. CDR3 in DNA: TGCGCCAGCAGCTTAGGTCAGGGCAGAGCCTACGAGCAGTACTTC.